The T cell receptor (beta chain) described here comes from a study of T cells expressing NK-cell markers. Across the whole study: Sorted CD3+CD56-NKG2C+, CD3+CD56+NKG2C+ and CD3+CD56+NKG2C- T cells supplied the TCR beta repertoires. There were seven HCMV-seropositive donors and one seronegative donor among the eight sequenced. General study results and limits: Whether expanded NKG2C+ T cell clones recognized HCMV stayed uncertain.

Points on this clonotype: As yet, its antigen is unknown.

The CDR3 extends over 15 amino acids. CDR1 SGHDN and CDR2 FVKESK come from the germline V gene. TCRdb re-called the 5' RACE reads; one entry per CDR3 protein, DNA not given. Its listing shows 400,000 to 500,000 distinct CDR3 sequences. This sequence joins TRBV14 and TRBJ1-6; the TRBD1 assignment by TCRdb is unverifiable without DNA. The TCR was taken from a woman between 18 and 70 years old in good health. Sample: blood T cells: a sorted CD56 or NKG2C T cell subset, CD4+ or CD8+ T cells, or bulk PBMC T cells (not recorded which). The CDR3: CASSQFLGADSPLHF.